This T cell receptor beta chain was observed in a study of beta chain features in type 1 diabetes. Reverse transcribing all isolated RNA meant expressed TCRB transcripts were sequenced. Roughly 3.4 million reads per sample on average were obtained from naive, central memory and regulatory T cell samples. The repertoire was sequenced with immunoSEQ multiplex PCR; TCRdb's copy has only in-frame clones and lacks some. This sample has approximately 400,000 clones, with approximately 16% found just once. Study-wide results and caveats: A closer apparent resemblance between naive, central memory and Treg TCRB repertoires was seen in patients than in healthy donors.

Remarks on this clone: The target antigen is unknown.

The CDR3 is 11 residues long. V lost 4 bases to trimming and J lost 7 bases, with 5 bases between them. Germline assignment: CDR1 SGHTA and CDR2 FQGNSA. The receptor's source is a woman aged 18-30 years in good health. This chain joins TRBV7-2 and TRBJ2-4, with D possibly matching TRBD2 (5 bases). Sequenced sample: naive CD4+ T cells from blood. CDR3 sequence (DNA): TGTGCCAGCAGCTCGGGGAACATTCAGTACTTC. Translating gives CASSSGNIQYF.